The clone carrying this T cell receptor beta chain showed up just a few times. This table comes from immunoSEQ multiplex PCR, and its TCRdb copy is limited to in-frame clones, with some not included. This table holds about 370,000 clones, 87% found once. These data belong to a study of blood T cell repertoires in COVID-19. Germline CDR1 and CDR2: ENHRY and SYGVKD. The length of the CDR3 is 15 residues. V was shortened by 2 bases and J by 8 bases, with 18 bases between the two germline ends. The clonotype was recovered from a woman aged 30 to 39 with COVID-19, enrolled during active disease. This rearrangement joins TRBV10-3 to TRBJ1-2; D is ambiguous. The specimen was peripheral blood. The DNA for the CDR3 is TGTGCCATCAGTGAGACATACAGCTCATTATGGGGCTACACCTTC. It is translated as CAISETYSSLWGYTF.